Sequencing of this T cell receptor (beta chain) was carried out in a study of blood T cell repertoires in COVID-19. Germline assignment: CDR1 MGHRA and CDR2 YSYEKL. With V trimmed by 0 bases and J by 13 bases, 11 bases remained unmatched. The CDR3 length is 15 residues. Clinical history reported by participants formed the basis on which cohorts were assigned. In the authors' methods: Estimated nucleated cell counts came from reference gene primer amplification. TCRdb's table, derived via immunoSEQ multiplex PCR, lists solely in-frame clones and lacks some. V and J calls and clone size are copied from that table; D and trimming were computed from the DNA. The sample records about 370,000 clones, 75% to 90% being singletons.

The sequence derives from a man aged 18 to 30 who had recovered from COVID-19. V usage is TRBV4-1 and J usage is TRBJ1-5, with 8 bases lining up with TRBD1. The sample comprised PBMCs or T cells enriched from blood (not recorded which). For the CDR3, the DNA is TGCGCCAGCAGCCAAGATTCAGGGGGCAATCAGCTTCAGCATTTT. It yields the protein CASSQDSGGNQLQHF.